The clone carrying this T cell receptor beta chain was seen only a few times. No antigen is known for it. V was clipped by 2 bases and J by 0 bases, with 13 bases between them. The length of the CDR3 is 15 residues. The germline V gene has CDR1 DFQATT and CDR2 SNEGSKA (reference sequence). This sample stems from a study of blood T cells in healthy people across ages. Whole-study results and caveats: Older individuals had lower TCR beta diversity per million T cells (the decline was roughly linear).

A J-beta primer mix and a sample-barcoded 5' primer were used in a second PCR of roughly 6 to 11 cycles. Each CDR3 protein is one row after TCRdb ran MiXCR on the 5' RACE reads. This sample has about 720,000 distinct CDR3 sequences, with about 20% found just once. J is TRBJ1-1 and V is TRBV20-1; weak D call: TRBD1 (5 bases). This TCR was sampled from a man between 70 and 80 years old in good health. The sequencing sample was made of blood. In DNA form, the CDR3 reads TGCAGTGCTAGACTCCTCGGGGCGATGAACACTGAAGCTTTCTTT. Residues: CSARLLGAMNTEAFF.